The clone carrying this TCR beta chain came up many times. The antigen is not known. The source of the sample is a study of lung T cells in sarcoidosis with Löfgren's syndrome. Whole-study findings and limits: Paired TRAV12-1/TRBV2 TCRs showed CDR3 homology and preferential pairing. The most expanded V genes in Löfgren's patients were reportedly TRAV12-1 and TRBV2.

A single record per CDR3 protein comes from TCRdb applying MiXCR to the reads. Among 50,000 to 65,000 distinct CDR3 sequences listed, approximately 21% were seen once. V gave up 7 bases and J gave up 0 bases, with 16 bases separating them. This CDR3 is built from 16 residues. Looked up from germline, CDR1 is MNHNS and CDR2 is SASEGT. The sequence came from a human donor with sarcoidosis (Löfgren's syndrome or another form), or a control subject (not recorded which). The material sequenced was CD4+ T cells from PBMCs. V gene TRBV6-1 combines with J gene TRBJ2-1, with a weak D call TRBD2 (6 bases). This chain's CDR3 is CASTPREESSYNEQFF. The CDR3, as DNA: TGTGCCAGCACCCCCAGGGAGGAGAGCTCCTACAATGAGCAGTTCTTC.